This is a list of T cell receptor beta chains from one sample in a study of T cells in localized non-small cell lung cancer. Libraries were prepared by immunoSEQ multiplex PCR; TCRdb keeps only in-frame clonotypes and omits some of them. The sample has under 75,000 clones, 80% to 90% seen once; the top ten hold roughly 22%. The sample consisted of peripheral blood, taken before any cancer treatment. These receptors all come from a male donor at least 60 years old with stage III squamous cell lung carcinoma. CDR3s include the opening cysteine and the closing phenylalanine or tryptophan. The D gene is left open where the match is weak. A row's size may be missing; if present it is once, few, many or a size class.

d_gene | j_gene | v_gene | abundance | CDR3nt | CDR3aa
NA | TRBJ2-5 | TRBV10-2 | once | TGCGCCAGCAGTGTAAACCCGAGGGAGACCCAGTACTTC | CASSVNPRETQYF
NA | TRBJ2-3 | TRBV6-5 | NA | TGTGCCAGCAGTTACACTAGACTCACAGATACGCAGTATTTT | CASSYTRLTDTQYF
NA | TRBJ1-4 | TRBV2 | NA | TGTGCCAGCAGTGAACGCCCCCAAGAAACCAATGAAAAACTGTTTTTT | CASSERPQETNEKLFF
TRBD2 | TRBJ2-5 | TRBV5-1 | NA | TGCGCCAGCAGCTTGGGTGCTAGCGGGGGCCCCCAAGAGACCCAGTACTTC | CASSLGASGGPQETQYF
NA | TRBJ1-2 | TRBV19 | NA | TGTGCCAGTAGTATTTTAGGTGGGCCAGCCTATGGCTACACCTTC | CASSILGGPAYGYTF
TRBD1 | TRBJ2-3 | TRBV7-9 | NA | TGTGCCAGCAGCTCAGGGGGCCGGACTACAGATACGCAGTATTTT | CASSSGGRTTDTQYF
TRBD2 | TRBJ2-3 | TRBV9 | NA | TGTGCCAGCAGCGTAGATAGCGGGGGGACAGATACGCAGTATTTT | CASSVDSGGTDTQYF
NA | TRBJ2-7 | TRBV2 | NA | TGTGCCAGCAGGGAACCGGTGCCCGGGGAGCAGTACTTC | CASREPVPGEQYF
NA | TRBJ2-6 | TRBV5-1 | NA | TGCGCCAGCAGCTCCTCAGGTTCCTTCTGGGGGAGCTCTGGGGCCAACGTCCTGACTTTC | CASSSSGSFWGSSGANVLTF
TRBD1 | TRBJ2-3 | TRBV28 | NA | TGTGCCAGCAGTAGCCCGGGACAGCCTACAGATACGCAGTATTTT | CASSSPGQPTDTQYF
NA | TRBJ2-3 | TRBV5-1 | NA | TGCGCCAGCAGCTCAGGGAGTGGGGATACGCAGTATTTT | CASSSGSGDTQYF
NA | TRBJ2-7 | TRBV7-2 | NA | TGTGCCAGTACCAGGGGTGACCGGGGGGAGCAGTACTTC | CASTRGDRGEQYF
TRBD1 | TRBJ2-7 | TRBV15 | NA | TGTGCCACCAGCAGAGAAATGACAGGGGCCTACGAGCAGTACTTC | CATSREMTGAYEQYF
NA | TRBJ1-2 | TRBV6-5 | NA | TGTGCCAGCAGACCGCAAGGGGCAACTAACTATGGCTACACCTTC | CASRPQGATNYGYTF
NA | TRBJ1-1 | TRBV2 | few | TGTGCCAGCATCCTGACCTTTCGAGCTTTCTTT | CASILTFRAFF
TRBD1 | TRBJ1-1 | TRBV7-2 | NA | TGTGCCAGCGTCCCATGGCAGGGGGCGGGGGCTTTCTTT | CASVPWQGAGAFF
TRBD2 | TRBJ2-3 | TRBV9 | NA | TGTGCCAGCAGCGTAGGACCGGGCGGGGGGGCCGGCGATACGCAGTATTTT | CASSVGPGGGAGDTQYF
NA | TRBJ1-5 | TRBV6-1 | NA | TGTGCCAGCAGTGAATTGAGGGGTGGCAATCAGCCCCAGCATTTT | CASSELRGGNQPQHF
NA | TRBJ2-7 | TRBV30 | NA | TGTGCCTGGAGTGTAAGCTTAAATTCCTACGAGCAGTACTTC | CAWSVSLNSYEQYF
NA | TRBJ1-1 | TRBV5-4 | NA | TGTGCCAGCAGCCCTGGGGGGGATTGGAACACTGAAGCTTTCTTT | CASSPGGDWNTEAFF
TRBD1 | TRBJ2-3 | TRBV5-1 | once | TGCGCCAGCAGCTACGGGACAGGGGAGGATACGCAGTATTTT | CASSYGTGEDTQYF
TRBD2 | TRBJ2-3 | TRBV5-1 | few | TGCGCCAGCAGCTCCGGACTAGCGGGGGCCCGCACAGATACGCAGTATTTT | CASSSGLAGARTDTQYF
NA | TRBJ2-5 | TRBV2 | NA | TGTGCCAGCAAAAACGCGGCTAGCTCCGCGGAGACCCAGTACTTC | CASKNAASSAETQYF
TRBD1 | TRBJ1-1 | TRBV6-5 | NA | TGTGCCAGCAGTTACCAGGGACAGGGTTGGACTGAAGCTTTCTTT | CASSYQGQGWTEAFF
TRBD1 | TRBJ2-7 | TRBV4-1 | NA | TGCGCCAGCAGCCAACCGGGACAGGGTTACGAGCAGTACTTC | CASSQPGQGYEQYF
TRBD1 | TRBJ2-1 | TRBV27 | NA | TGTGCCAGCAGTCCTCAGGGGGCGGTTGAGCAGTTCTTC | CASSPQGAVEQFF
NA | TRBJ1-2 | TRBV27 | NA | TGTGCCAGCAGTTTATCAAGACGGAACTATGGCTACACCTTC | CASSLSRRNYGYTF
NA | TRBJ1-2 | TRBV5-4 | NA | TGTGCCAGCAGCTTGGAAAGGTTAGGGGGAACGAGCACCTTC | CASSLERLGGTSTF
NA | TRBJ1-5 | TRBV7-6 | NA | TGTGCCAGCAGCTTAGAGGACGATAGCAATCAGCCCCAGCATTTT | CASSLEDDSNQPQHF
TRBD1 | TRBJ1-2 | TRBV19 | once | TGTGCCAGTAAAAGGACAGGAGAAAACTATGGCTACACCTTC | CASKRTGENYGYTF
TRBD1 | TRBJ2-2 | TRBV28 | once | TGTGCCAGCAGTTCCGGGACAGGGAGAGTGTTTTTT | CASSSGTGRVFF
NA | TRBJ1-1 | TRBV13 | NA | TGTGCCAGCAGCTTCATAGGGAGGACTGAAGCTTTCTTT | CASSFIGRTEAFF
NA | TRBJ2-1 | TRBV11-1 | NA | TGTGCCAGCAGCTTGGGTAAGACTGGTTACAATGAGCAGTTCTTC | CASSLGKTGYNEQFF
NA | TRBJ2-3 | TRBV5-1 | few | TGCGCCAGCAGCATCACAGATACGCAGTATTTT | CASSITDTQYF
TRBD1 | TRBJ2-5 | TRBV28 | NA | TGTGCCAGCAGTCTCCGACAGGGGGGGATTGAGACCCAGTACTTC | CASSLRQGGIETQYF
NA | TRBJ1-2 | TRBV7-2 | once | TGTGCCAGCAGCTTAACACGGGAGAACTATGGCTACACCTTC | CASSLTRENYGYTF
TRBD1 | TRBJ1-1 | TRBV28 | NA | TGTGCCAGCAGTTCGACAGGGTGGAAGAACACTGAAGCTTTCTTT | CASSSTGWKNTEAFF
TRBD2 | TRBJ2-4 | TRBV10-2 | NA | TGCGCCAGCAGTGGGACGGGACTAGAAAACATTCAGTACTTC | CASSGTGLENIQYF
NA | TRBJ2-2 | TRBV30 | NA | TGTGCCTGGAGAAGGGGTAACACCGGGGAGCTGTTTTTT | CAWRRGNTGELFF
NA | TRBJ2-2 | TRBV14 | NA | TGTGCCAGCTCATCGCAGACCGGGGAGCTGTTTTTT | CASSSQTGELFF
TRBD1 | TRBJ2-5 | TRBV6-6 | NA | TGTGCCAGCAGTCCCCGGACAGGGAGTGGTGAGACCCAGTACTTC | CASSPRTGSGETQYF
NA | TRBJ2-3 | TRBV6-1 | NA | TGTGCCAGCAGTGAAGGAGTAGCGAGGGGGTCCACAGATACGCAGTATTTT | CASSEGVARGSTDTQYF
NA | TRBJ2-1 | TRBV7-9 | NA | TGTGCCAGCTTAGGGGGGAAGGTCCAGTTCTTC | CASLGGKVQFF
NA | TRBJ1-1 | TRBV5-6 | NA | TGTGCCAGCAGCTTGGGGCCCGGGGGAACTGAAGCTTTCTTT | CASSLGPGGTEAFF